This T cell receptor (beta chain) was captured by sequencing in a study of graft-versus-host responses after intestinal transplantation (dated by TCRdb to the early 2020s). Study-level background: Multivisceral, liver-intestinal, or isolated intestinal transplants were received by the recipients. Every recipient was given anti-thymocyte globulin induction, then maintenance tacrolimus and steroids for approximately 3 years. A cohort of 24 intestinal transplant recipients, including one retransplant, was enrolled, and a few patients lacking pretransplant specimens were excluded. Samples from a few later patients were sequenced in-house on an Illumina MiSeq with MiXCR processing rather than by the commercial service. Alloreactive clones were identified by sequencing pre-transplant mixed lymphocyte reaction products and comparing these products with unstimulated pre-transplant donor and recipient T cells. After intestinal transplantation, graft-versus-host and host-versus-graft alloreactive T cell clones were followed in the graft, circulation and bone marrow using bulk TCR-beta CDR3 sequencing. A peak of at least 4% donor T cells among recipient peripheral blood mononuclear cells was the definition used for donor T cell macrochimerism. Summary of the overall study and its limitations: The conclusions were limited by the relatively low number and heterogeneity of the intestinal transplant patients. Early after transplant, peak levels of circulating GvH clones were found to be associated with declines in HvG clones. In patients with donor T cell macrochimerism, the allografts had high GvH to HvG T cell clonal ratios. GvH clones were detected in recipient bone marrow, and some appeared earlier in ileal mucosa or blood, consistent with an intestinal mucosal origin.

The time point label on this specimen signifies: cells obtained before transplantation from donor or recipient. CD3+CD4+ and CD3+CD8+ populations were FACS-sorted from unstimulated pre-transplant donor and recipient cells taken from spleen or lymph nodes. The CDR3 spans 15 residues, from the cysteine through the phenylalanine. Only the CDR3 DNA is retained, 45 bases long and in frame from the first base. The germline V gene provides CDR1 SGHVS and CDR2 FNYEAQ. Trimming costs V 1 base and J 0 bases, and their ends lie 7 bases apart. The library was produced with the immunoSEQ multiplex PCR assay. In most patients, genomic DNA was isolated using the Qiagen DNeasy Blood and Tissue Kit and sent frozen to Adaptive Biotechnologies for TCR sequencing. Adaptive Biotechnologies carried out high-throughput TCR-beta CDR3 sequencing of genomic DNA for most patients. Under the source paper's analysis protocol: TCR sequencing data were retrieved from Adaptive's ImmunoSEQ software for some 17 patients, whereas a few other patients were processed with MiXCR and VDJtools. To correct CD4 versus CD8 sorting errors, sequences present in both subsets at a frequency ratio below 5:1 were removed. CDR3 nucleotide sequences shared between donor and recipient were removed because the origin of such sequences could not be assigned. Alloreactive clones required at least 2-fold expansion over unstimulated cells and minimum CFSE-low frequency of 0.002% (template counts) or 0.001% (read counts). Clones were considered mappable if detected in sequenced pre-transplant spleen, lymph node, or MLR CFSE-low populations of the donor or recipient. The cumulative frequency of alloreactive clones was calculated as a percentage of all sequences, weighted by copy number. TCRdb re-hosts the immuneACCESS table, in-frame sequences only. Its copies lack some clones; in the studies checked, an unresolved V gene accounts for under half of them, and the cause for the rest is not known. D and trimming come from the DNA, and the V and J calls and clone size come from that table. The sample profile shows 71,000 or so clones; 90% of them were found once. Of the sample, under 1.5% is held by the ten largest clones.

This clone was recorded once. Its antigen remains undetermined. No base-level quality is on record; no much larger clone is a single base apart. The origin of this receptor is a human donor who received an intestinal transplant. Recombination connected TRBV7-6 to TRBJ2-1; a tentative D match to TRBD2 spans 5 bases. The material sequenced was unstimulated CD8+ T cells sorted from spleen or lymph node cells, taken before intestinal transplant. CDR3 loop: CASSLVASSYNEQFF. The DNA reads TGTGCCAGCAGCTTAGTAGCGAGCTCCTACAATGAGCAGTTCTTC.